These T cell receptor beta chains were read from a single sample in a study of regulatory T cells in long-lasting Graves disease. TCRdb used MiXCR to reprocess the multiplex PCR reads, holding one entry per CDR3 protein. The data hold a few hundred thousand distinct CDR3 sequences, with roughly 12% observed a single time. A further study also used this sample, focusing on T cells in Graves' hyperthyroidism and ophthalmopathy.

The sequences come from peripheral blood mononuclear cells (PBMCs), collected at new diagnosis, from a patient treated with antithyroid drugs. Receptor source: a woman in her late teens or twenties with Graves disease. Each CDR3 is given with its conserved first and last residue. D genes are given only for firm matches. Size tells how often a clone was seen (once, few, many) or the class of an expanded clone, and some rows leave it out.

clone_size | d_call | j_call | v_call | cdr3_nt | cdr3_aa
many | TRBD2 | TRBJ2-5 | TRBV12-3/TRBV12-4 | TGTGCCAGCAGTCCGGGACTAGATCCCCAGTACTTC | CASSPGLDPQYF
many | - | TRBJ2-3 | TRBV20-1 | TGCAGTGCTAGAGGGCCCAGGGGGGCAGATACGCAGTATTTT | CSARGPRGADTQYF
few | - | TRBJ2-2 | TRBV20-1 | TGCAGTGCCCAGCAAACCGCGAACACCGGGGAGCTGTTTTTT | CSAQQTANTGELFF
many | - | TRBJ1-1 | TRBV20-1 | TGCAGTGCTCCGGGGCATAAGGACACTGAAGCTTTCTTT | CSAPGHKDTEAFF
many | - | TRBJ1-1 | TRBV19 | TGTGCCAGTAGTATAAACAGGGTAACTGAAGCTTTCTTT | CASSINRVTEAFF
- | - | TRBJ1-5 | TRBV27 | TGTGCCAGCAGTCCCACGATTATTACAGGGTCTAGCAATCAGCCCCAGCATTTT | CASSPTIITGSSNQPQHF
- | TRBD1 | TRBJ2-1 | TRBV6-2/TRBV6-3 | TGTGCCAGCAGTTGGGACAGATACAATGAGCAGTTCTTC | CASSWDRYNEQFF
- | TRBD1 | TRBJ2-7 | TRBV4-3 | TGCGCCAGCAGCCAATCCCGGAGTAGCCTGAAGGACAGGGGCGATGAGCAGTACTTC | CASSQSRSSLKDRGDEQYF
many | TRBD1 | TRBJ2-1 | TRBV2 | TGTGCCAGCAGGATAAGGACAGGGTGGAATGAGCAGTTCTTC | CASRIRTGWNEQFF
many | - | TRBJ1-5 | TRBV12-3/TRBV12-4 | TGTGCCAGCAGTATCCACGGCCCTAGCAATCAGCCCCAGCATTTT | CASSIHGPSNQPQHF
few | TRBD1 | TRBJ1-1 | TRBV27 | TGTGCCAGCAGTTTCCAGGGGGCCTTGGGGAGGAACACTGAAGCTTTCTTT | CASSFQGALGRNTEAFF
- | - | TRBJ2-1 | TRBV7-9 | TGTGCCAGCAGCTTATTCCATGTATACAATGAGCAGTTCTTC | CASSLFHVYNEQFF
many | TRBD2 | TRBJ2-2 | TRBV6-1 | TGTGCCAGCACCCTACCCCCAGCGGGGGGGCACTACACCGGGGAGCTGTTTTTT | CASTLPPAGGHYTGELFF
many | - | TRBJ2-7 | TRBV2 | TGTGCCAGCCTGAAGGACAGTAGCTCCTACGAGCAGTACTTC | CASLKDSSSYEQYF
- | - | TRBJ2-2 | TRBV11-2 | TGTGCCAGCATCCTCGGGGTTTCCGGGGAGCTGTTTTTT | CASILGVSGELFF
few | - | TRBJ1-4 | TRBV7-2 | TGTGCCAGCAGCCGGGGGGGGTATGAAAAACTGTTTTTT | CASSRGGYEKLFF
many | - | TRBJ2-3 | TRBV12-3/TRBV12-4 | TGTGCCAGCAGTTTCTACAGGCCCACAGATACGCAGTATTTT | CASSFYRPTDTQYF